What follows are 14 T cell receptor beta chains derived from one specimen sequenced in a study of CD8 T cells in Susac syndrome. RNA, at about 0.45 to 1 ug, was reverse transcribed with random hexamers. TCRdb reprocessed the immunoSEQ multiplex PCR reads with MiXCR, giving one entry per CDR3 protein. Of 200,000 to 300,000 distinct CDR3 sequences listed, approximately 95% are singletons. Sequencing was performed on CD4+ T cells from PBMCs. These receptors were obtained from a human donor with Susac syndrome.

The J gene is TRBJ2-5, the V gene TRBV5-4; TRBD2 matches 7 bases. Germline V gene sequence: CDR1 SGHNT, CDR2 YYREEE (reference sequence). J was trimmed by 3 bases and V by 0 bases; bases with no gene match: 2. The CDR3 sequence is 14 residues long. CDR3 residues: CASSLEGREETQYF. The CDR3 DNA reads TGTGCCAGCAGCTTGGAGGGGAGGGAAGAGACCCAGTACTTC.

This chain links TRBV2 with TRBJ1-2; no definite D call. The V and J ends lost 8 bases and 5 bases respectively, with 12 bases between them. The CDR3 is made up of 12 amino acids. CDR1 and CDR2 (germline): SNHLY, FYNNEI. CDR3: CASRADRYGYTF. CDR3 bases: TGTGCCAGCCGAGCAGATAGGTATGGCTACACCTTC.

The rearrangement joins TRBV24-1 to TRBJ2-1, with unresolved D. Deletions cut 5 bases from V and 3 bases from J, with 13 bases between. Per germline, CDR1 KGHDR and CDR2 SFDVKD. The CDR3 covers 15 residues. Here the CDR3 reads CATSVGSEIYNEQFF. CDR3 coding DNA: TGTGCCACCAGTGTCGGCTCAGAGATCTACAATGAGCAGTTCTTC.

The chain links TRBV6-5 to TRBJ2-3, with a weak D call TRBD1 (5 bases). Per the germline V gene, CDR1 is MNHEY and CDR2 is SVGAGI. V dropped 10 bases and J dropped 9 bases, with 20 bases sitting between them. This CDR3 spans 13 amino acids. The CDR3 here is CATQEIPQGTQYF. Here the CDR3 DNA reads TGTGCCACCCAAGAGATCCCCCAGGGAACGCAGTATTTT.

This sequence joins TRBV11-2 and TRBJ1-5; D unclear. Germline CDR1 and CDR2: SGHAT and FQNNGV. This CDR3 comprises 14 residues. Trimming shortened V by 3 bases and J by 9 bases, and 15 bases separated the two germline ends. In DNA form, the CDR3 reads TGTGCCAGCAGCTTGACGGCGGGGAGTGGGCCCCAGCATTTT. This codes for CASSLTAGSGPQHF.

J is TRBJ2-7 and V is TRBV5-1, with 7 positions matching TRBD1. Germline values: CDR1 SGHRS, CDR2 YFSETQ. The trim removed 1 base at V and 1 base at J, leaving 5 bases unmatched. This CDR3 is built from 15 residues. In DNA form, the CDR3 reads TGCGCCAGCAGCTTGACAGGGGCCCCATCCTACGAGCAGTACTTC. It encodes CASSLTGAPSYEQYF.

This sequence joins TRBV12-3 or TRBV12-4 and TRBJ2-1, with D maybe TRBD2 (5 bases). With 6 bases removed from V and 8 bases from J, the gap between germline ends came to 11 bases. The CDR3 is 12 amino acids. The CDR3 DNA follows: TGTGCCAGCAGCGGGGATGGGGATGAGCAGTTCTTC. Translating gives CASSGDGDEQFF.

The CDR3 sequence: CASSVDPSRRAEAFF. In DNA, the CDR3 is TGTGCCAGCAGCGTAGACCCCTCGAGGAGGGCTGAAGCTTTCTTT. The V and J genes are TRBV9 and TRBJ1-1; D gene ambiguous. CDR1 is SGDLS, CDR2 YYNGEE, per germline. Trimming took off 0 bases at V and 6 bases at J, with 15 bases between the two ends. The CDR3 spans 15 residues.

This rearrangement joins TRBV20-1 to TRBJ2-7; TRBD2 aligns across 8 bases. The CDR3 covers 12 residues. Germline loops: CDR1 DFQATT, CDR2 SNEGSKA (reference sequence). V lost 4 bases and J lost 2; bases outside the gene matches: 1. The CDR3, as DNA: TGCAGTGCTACGGGACTAGCCTACGAGCAGTACTTC. Its protein product is CSATGLAYEQYF.

V usage is TRBV28 and J usage is TRBJ1-2, with no clear D. CDR3 length: 13 amino acids. CDR1 and CDR2 from the germline V gene are MDHEN and SYDVKM. V lost 5 bases, J lost 7 bases, and 14 bases lay in between. The CDR3 loop is CASSPPSTGGYTF. The CDR3 DNA reads TGTGCCAGCAGTCCCCCCTCAACGGGTGGCTACACCTTC.

This chain links TRBV12-3 or TRBV12-4 with TRBJ1-1; D not resolved. Trimming shortened V by 2 bases and J by 8 bases, and 6 bases separated the two germline ends. The CDR3 is 11 amino acids. The CDR3, as DNA: TGTGCCAGCAGTTTACTTGAGGAAGCTTTCTTT. This encodes CASSLLEEAFF.

The chain is built from TRBV5-1 and TRBJ1-5; D may be TRBD1 (6 bases). The germline gives CDR1 SGHRS, CDR2 YFSETQ. This CDR3 region has 14 residues. Trimming left V 0 bases short and J 2 bases short, with 6 bases between. CDR3 residues: CASSLEGGNQPQHF. CDR3 DNA: TGCGCCAGCAGCTTGGAGGGGGGCAATCAGCCCCAGCATTTT.

The chain employs TRBV29-1 and TRBJ1-3; D not resolved. The V and J ends lost 4 bases and 6 bases respectively, with 7 bases between them. The CDR3 is 11 amino acids. Germline CDR1 and CDR2: SQVTM and ANQGSEA. For the CDR3, the DNA is TGCAGCGTTGGCGCGTTAAACACCATATATTTT. Translation: CSVGALNTIYF.

This rearrangement joins TRBV20-1 to TRBJ2-7; 8 nucleotides align to TRBD1. The trim removed 5 bases at V and 0 bases at J, leaving 9 bases unmatched. Germline V CDR1 and CDR2: DFQATT, SNEGSKA (reference sequence). The CDR3 sequence is 15 residues long. DNA of the CDR3: TGCAGTGCTGAACCCCCGGGACAGGCCTCCTACGAGCAGTACTTC. Amino acids: CSAEPPGQASYEQYF.